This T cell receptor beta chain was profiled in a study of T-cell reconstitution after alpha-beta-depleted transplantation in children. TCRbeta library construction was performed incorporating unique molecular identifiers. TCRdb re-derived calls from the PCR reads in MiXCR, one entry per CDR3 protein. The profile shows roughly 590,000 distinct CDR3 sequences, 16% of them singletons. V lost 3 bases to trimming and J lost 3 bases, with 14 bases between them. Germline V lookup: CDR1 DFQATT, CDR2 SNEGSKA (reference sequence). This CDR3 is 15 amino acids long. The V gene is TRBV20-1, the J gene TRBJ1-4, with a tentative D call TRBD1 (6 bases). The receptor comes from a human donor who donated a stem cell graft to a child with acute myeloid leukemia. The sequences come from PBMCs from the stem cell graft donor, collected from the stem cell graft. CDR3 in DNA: TGCAGTGCTAGTTTGGGGGGGCGGTCTAATGAAAAACTGTTTTTT. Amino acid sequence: CSASLGGRSNEKLFF.